Listed below are T cell receptor beta chains from one sample, sequenced in a study of neurological immune-mediated disorders. Each CDR3 protein gets one entry after TCRdb re-called the 5' RACE reads with MiXCR. The sample carries about 66,000 distinct CDR3 sequences, roughly 4.5% recorded once. Sequenced material: PBMCs. The receptors stem from a man aged 25-45 years with multiple sclerosis. Both conserved end residues are part of each CDR3. Fields, in order: clone size, V gene, D gene, J gene, CDR3 protein, CDR3 DNA. D genes are given only for firm matches. Clone size is given for some rows only: seen once, a few or many times, or a class if the clone is expanded.

many,TRBV12-3/TRBV12-4,.,TRBJ2-7,CASSSLERAPYEQYF,TGTGCCAGCAGTTCCCTCGAGAGGGCTCCCTACGAGCAGTACTTC
many,TRBV5-1,.,TRBJ1-1,CASSLGSGRNTEAFF,TGCGCCAGCAGTTTGGGGAGTGGGCGTAACACTGAAGCTTTCTTT
.,TRBV29-1,TRBD1,TRBJ2-3,CSVDRTGKDTQYF,TGCAGCGTAGACCGGACAGGGAAAGATACGCAGTATTTT
few,TRBV5-1,.,TRBJ1-2,CASSPTNRDGYTF,TGCGCCAGCAGCCCTACCAACAGGGATGGCTACACCTTC
many,TRBV7-6,.,TRBJ2-7,CASSLGVGLYEQYF,TGTGCCAGCAGCTTAGGAGTGGGCCTCTACGAGCAGTACTTC
many,TRBV12-3/TRBV12-4,TRBD2,TRBJ2-3,CASSQYLTSVHTQYF,TGTGCCAGCAGTCAATACCTGACTAGCGTGCATACGCAGTATTTT
many,TRBV10-3,TRBD1,TRBJ2-3,CAIKGTGLPDTQYF,TGTGCCATCAAGGGGACAGGGCTTCCAGATACGCAGTATTTT
.,TRBV18,TRBD2,TRBJ2-7,CASSPPNGGAPNEQYF,TGTGCCAGCTCACCACCAAACGGGGGGGCCCCGAACGAGCAGTACTTC
many,TRBV29-1,.,TRBJ1-3,CSVYGEGNTIYF,TGCAGCGTTTACGGGGAGGGAAACACCATATATTTT
few,TRBV15,TRBD1,TRBJ1-1,CATSREGADRGLGTEAFF,TGTGCCACCAGCAGAGAAGGGGCGGACAGGGGGCTGGGCACTGAAGCTTTCTTT
many,TRBV4-1,.,TRBJ1-1,CASSRGTGVQSNTEAFF,TGCGCCAGCAGCCGTGGAACAGGAGTACAGTCGAACACTGAAGCTTTCTTT
.,TRBV19,.,TRBJ2-7,CASSPGQTYEQYF,TGTGCCAGTAGTCCCGGACAGACCTACGAGCAGTACTTC
many,TRBV10-3,.,TRBJ2-3,CATDGGRGTDTQYF,TGTGCCACCGACGGGGGGCGCGGCACAGATACGCAGTATTTT
many,TRBV20-1,.,TRBJ1-1,CSVPGNTEAFF,TGCAGTGTTCCAGGGAACACTGAAGCTTTCTTT
many,TRBV5-1,.,TRBJ2-3,CASSGRGQGITQYF,TGCGCCAGCAGCGGGCGGGGGCAGGGGATCACGCAGTATTTT
many,TRBV12-3/TRBV12-4,TRBD2,TRBJ2-2,CASTSRLAAEGGELFF,TGTGCCAGCACCTCAAGACTAGCGGCTGAAGGCGGGGAGCTGTTTTTT
many,TRBV6-5,.,TRBJ1-4,CASSPRDSNEKLFF,TGTGCCAGCAGCCCCCGAGACAGCAATGAAAAACTGTTTTTT
.,TRBV14,.,TRBJ1-4,CASSQLGQGYEKLFF,TGTGCCAGCAGCCAACTAGGGCAGGGGTATGAAAAACTGTTTTTT
many,TRBV20-1,TRBD1,TRBJ1-5,CSALRDRVFDQPQHF,TGCAGTGCTCTTAGGGACAGGGTGTTTGATCAGCCCCAGCATTTT
many,TRBV15,.,TRBJ2-2,CATSNSPDGNTGELFF,TGTGCCACCAGCAACTCCCCGGACGGGAACACCGGGGAGCTGTTTTTT
many,TRBV12-3/TRBV12-4,.,TRBJ1-5,CASSLGGPISNQPQHF,TGTGCCAGCAGTTTAGGGGGTCCCATTAGCAATCAGCCCCAGCATTTT
.,TRBV29-1,.,TRBJ2-7,CSVSLAMGDEQYF,TGCAGCGTATCGCTAGCAATGGGGGACGAGCAGTACTTC
many,TRBV5-5,TRBD1,TRBJ1-4,CASSWAGSANRGGEKLFF,TGTGCCAGCAGCTGGGCTGGAAGTGCTAACAGGGGAGGCGAAAAACTGTTTTTT
.,TRBV20-1,.,TRBJ2-1,CSAKGGGSYNEQFF,TGCAGTGCTAAGGGGGGGGGTTCCTACAATGAGCAGTTCTTC
many,TRBV6-5,.,TRBJ1-2,CASSQDGRDGYTF,TGTGCCAGCAGTCAAGACGGTCGCGACGGCTACACCTTC
many,TRBV27,.,TRBJ2-2,CASGSQENTGELFF,TGTGCCAGCGGGTCTCAGGAAAACACCGGGGAGCTGTTTTTT
.,TRBV5-5,TRBD2,TRBJ2-1,CASTSGGARSYNEQFF,TGTGCCAGCACCTCGGGGGGGGCAAGATCCTACAATGAGCAGTTCTTC
many,TRBV20-1,TRBD1,TRBJ2-5,CSARTGGRQETQYF,TGCAGTGCTAGGACAGGGGGCCGCCAAGAGACCCAGTACTTC
many,TRBV6-5,.,TRBJ2-7,CASRYPDRYEQYF,TGTGCCAGCAGATATCCCGACCGCTACGAGCAGTACTTC
many,TRBV5-1,TRBD1,TRBJ2-3,CASSRGQGSTDTQYF,TGCGCCAGCAGCAGGGGGCAGGGTAGCACAGATACGCAGTATTTT
.,TRBV4-2,.,TRBJ1-2,CASSQAVDYGYTF,TGTGCCAGCAGCCAAGCGGTGGACTATGGCTACACCTTC
many,TRBV10-1,.,TRBJ1-1,CASSEKVGRTEAFF,TGCGCCAGCAGTGAGAAGGTGGGGAGGACTGAAGCTTTCTTT
few,TRBV20-1,TRBD2,TRBJ2-3,CSARDLASGGPTDTQYF,TGCAGTGCTAGAGATTTGGCTAGCGGGGGGCCGACAGATACGCAGTATTTT
many,TRBV18,.,TRBJ2-7,CASTQGRSYEQYF,TGTGCCAGCACACAGGGTAGGTCCTACGAGCAGTACTTC
many,TRBV15,.,TRBJ2-5,CATSRDALGGGETQYF,TGTGCCACCAGCAGAGATGCCCTGGGTGGCGGGGAGACCCAGTACTTC
few,TRBV3-1,TRBD2,TRBJ2-1,CASTQLAGGYNEQFF,TGTGCCAGCACCCAACTAGCGGGGGGCTACAATGAGCAGTTCTTC
many,TRBV27,.,TRBJ1-1,CASSPTTRATEAFF,TGTGCCAGCAGTCCGACCACGAGGGCCACTGAAGCTTTCTTT
.,TRBV12-5,.,TRBJ1-6,CASGLVLGGLFNSPLHF,TGTGCTAGTGGTTTGGTATTAGGGGGGCTTTTTAATTCACCCCTCCACTTT
few,TRBV2,.,TRBJ2-5,CASSVGQETQYF,TGTGCCAGTTCCGTGGGGCAAGAGACCCAGTACTTC
many,TRBV12-3/TRBV12-4,.,TRBJ1-5,CASSSLYSNQPQHF,TGTGCCAGCAGTTCCCTCTATAGCAATCAGCCCCAGCATTTT
many,TRBV29-1,.,TRBJ2-2,CSVGAQGTGELFF,TGCAGCGTTGGAGCCCAGGGAACCGGGGAGCTGTTTTTT
many,TRBV5-6,.,TRBJ1-5,CASSFGEGITQPQHF,TGTGCCAGCAGCTTCGGGGAGGGGATCACTCAGCCCCAGCATTTT
few,TRBV5-1,.,TRBJ1-1,CASSLEPENTEAFF,TGCGCCAGCAGCTTGGAACCGGAGAACACTGAAGCTTTCTTT
many,TRBV5-5,.,TRBJ1-2,CASSRPGNYGYTF,TGTGCCAGCAGCCGCCCAGGGAACTATGGCTACACCTTC
few,TRBV25-1,.,TRBJ1-1,CASSELGTVRF,TGTGCCAGCAGTGAATTAGGGACGGTTCGCTTT
many,TRBV12-3/TRBV12-4,TRBD1,TRBJ2-1,CASSPPRDRIGGEQFF,TGTGCCAGCAGCCCTCCGAGGGACAGGATTGGCGGTGAGCAGTTCTTC
many,TRBV5-1,.,TRBJ2-2,CASSSYTGELFF,TGCGCCAGCAGCTCCTACACCGGGGAGCTGTTTTTT
many,TRBV6-6,.,TRBJ1-1,CASIRGGLSEAFF,TGTGCCAGCATCCGGGGGGGTCTATCTGAAGCTTTCTTT
many,TRBV3-1,TRBD1,TRBJ1-1,CASSQDRQGIAFF,TGTGCCAGCAGCCAAGATCGACAGGGCATAGCTTTCTTT
.,TRBV6-5,.,TRBJ1-1,CASSYSRGSTEAFF,TGTGCCAGCAGTTACTCGCGAGGAAGTACTGAAGCTTTCTTT
many,TRBV12-3/TRBV12-4,.,TRBJ1-5,CASSFLSGNQPQHF,TGTGCCAGCAGTTTTCTGTCGGGCAATCAGCCCCAGCATTTT
few,TRBV27,.,TRBJ1-5,CASSLSGYQPQHF,TGTGCCAGCAGTTTATCAGGGTACCAGCCCCAGCATTTT
many,TRBV5-1,.,TRBJ1-1,CASSLARGTLAEAFF,TGCGCCAGCAGCTTGGCCCGGGGGACCCTAGCTGAAGCTTTCTTT